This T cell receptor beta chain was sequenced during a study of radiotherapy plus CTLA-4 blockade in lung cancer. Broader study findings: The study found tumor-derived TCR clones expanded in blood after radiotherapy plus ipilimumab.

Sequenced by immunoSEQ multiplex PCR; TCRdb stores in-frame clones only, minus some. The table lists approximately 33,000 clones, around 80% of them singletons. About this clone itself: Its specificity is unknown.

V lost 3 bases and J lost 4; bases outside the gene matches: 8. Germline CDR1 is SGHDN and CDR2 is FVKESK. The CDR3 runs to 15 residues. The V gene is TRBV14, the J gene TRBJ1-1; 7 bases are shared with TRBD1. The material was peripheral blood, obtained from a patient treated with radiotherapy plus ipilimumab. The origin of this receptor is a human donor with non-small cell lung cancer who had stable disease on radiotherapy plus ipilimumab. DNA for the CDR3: TGTGCCAGCAGCCAGCGATGGACAGGCAGCACTGAAGCTTTCTTT. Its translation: CASSQRWTGSTEAFF.